This T cell receptor (beta chain) came from a study of blood T cells in healthy people across ages. From germline, CDR1 is DFQATT and CDR2 SNEGSKA (reference sequence). The CDR3 sequence is 15 residues long. V was cut by 2 bases and J by 1 base, with 14 bases left in between. A sample-barcoded 5' primer and a J-beta primer mix were used in a second PCR of roughly 7 to 12 cycles. TCRdb used MiXCR to reprocess the 5' RACE reads, holding one entry per CDR3 protein. Here the sample spans roughly 800,000 distinct CDR3 sequences, about 48% being singletons. Sequencing was performed on blood. This receptor was taken from a man older than 75 in good health. This chain joins TRBV20-1 and TRBJ1-1; weak D call: TRBD1 (6 bases). For the CDR3, the DNA is TGCAGTGCTAGAAGAAGGGGACAAAGGAACACTGAAGCTTTCTTT. Translated, it gives CSARRRGQRNTEAFF.